What follows are 21 T cell receptor beta chains derived from one specimen sequenced in a study of cytomegalovirus exposure and HLA in healthy donors. The PCR had 60 Vbeta and 13 Jbeta primers. The assay was immunoSEQ multiplex PCR, and TCRdb's table has in-frame clones only and misses some. The repertoire holds 150,000 to 200,000 clones, with approximately 86% as singletons. Material for sequencing was PBMCs. The source of these receptors is a woman between 18 and 29 years old in good health and CMV-seronegative.

The chain combines TRBV5-1 with TRBJ1-1; 9 nucleotides agree with TRBD1. Trimming removed 5 bases from V and 2 bases from J; junction bases left unmatched: 7. Germline CDR1 is SGHRS and CDR2 is YFSETQ. The CDR3 is 15 amino acids. CDR3 DNA sequence: TGCGCCAGCAGACTTAGGACAGGGGAAAACACTGAAGCTTTCTTT. Amino acid sequence: CASRLRTGENTEAFF.

This clone was picked up one time. The genes are TRBV6-7 and TRBJ1-1, with TRBD1 as a possible D gene (6 bases). TRBV6-7 is designated an ORF whose function remains uncertain. The V gene lost 6 bases and the J gene lost 6 bases, with 11 bases spanning the gap. The CDR3 contains 12 residues. The CDR3 region is CASSGGAPEAFF. The CDR3 DNA reads TGTGCCAGCAGCGGGGGGGCCCCTGAAGCTTTCTTT.

CDR3 coding DNA: TGTGCCAGTAGTCTCTGGGAGGTACAGCCAAATGAAAAACTGTTTTTT. The encoded protein is CASSLWEVQPNEKLFF. The rearrangement joins TRBV19 to TRBJ1-4; no firm D call. The ends were cut back, 5 bases at V and 5 bases at J, with 18 bases in the middle. CDR1 is LNHDA, CDR2 SQIVND, per germline (reference sequence). This CDR3 comprises 16 residues.

The chain employs TRBV28 and TRBJ1-2; tentatively, D is TRBD1 (5 bases). The CDR3 loop spans 13 amino acids. V was pared by 7 bases and J by 4 bases, with 13 bases between. Germline V lookup: CDR1 MDHEN, CDR2 SYDVKM. CDR3 residues: CASTPGRVYGYTF. CDR3 sequence (DNA): TGTGCCAGCACACCCGGCAGGGTCTATGGCTACACCTTC.

The chain uses TRBV19 and TRBJ2-7, with 10 nucleotides matching TRBD2. CDR3 length: 15 amino acids. Germline trimming cut 5 bases from V and 2 bases from J; bases unmatched to any gene: 6. Germline CDR1 reads LNHDA; CDR2 reads SQIVND (reference sequence). The CDR3 nucleotides read TGTGCCAGTAGTCCCCAGCGGGGGGGGACCTACGAGCAGTACTTC. This codes for CASSPQRGGTYEQYF.

This rearrangement joins TRBV6-1 to TRBJ1-2; D is undetermined. The CDR3 sequence is 14 residues long. V was clipped by 5 bases and J by 8 bases, with 18 bases between them. In germline, CDR1 is MNHNS, CDR2 SASEGT. The CDR3 loop is CASSPYPNHGGYTF. CDR3 coding DNA: TGTGCCAGCAGTCCCTACCCGAACCACGGGGGCTACACCTTC.

DNA of the CDR3: TGTGCCAGCAGCTTGGCCTTAAGGCAGGGTAGGGCTGGGGCCAACGTCCTGACTTTC. Amino acid sequence: CASSLALRQGRAGANVLTF. The chain is built from TRBV5-6 and TRBJ2-6; maybe TRBD1 (5 bases). Germline CDR1 SGHDT, CDR2 YYEEEE. CDR3 length: 19 amino acids. The V and J ends lost 0 bases and 2 bases respectively, with 18 bases between them.

The chain has TRBV7-8 and TRBJ2-7, with D unresolved. Germline lookup yields CDR1 SGHVS and CDR2 FQNEAQ. Trimming left V 5 bases short and J 3 bases short, with 8 bases between. The CDR3 is 12 residues long. The CDR3 sequence: CASSETLYEQYF. Here the CDR3 DNA reads TGTGCCAGCAGCGAGACACTCTACGAGCAGTACTTC. Full variable domain (outside the CDR3, taken from reference TRBV7-8 and TRBJ2-7): GAGVSQSPRYKVAKRGQDVALRCDPISGHVSLFWYQQALGQGPEFLTYFQNEAQLDKSGLPSDRFFAERPEGSVSTLKIQRTQQEDSAVYLCASSETLYEQYFGPGTRLTVT.

This chain links TRBV5-4 with TRBJ2-2; tentatively, D is TRBD2 (6 bases). V was clipped by 0 bases and J by 4 bases, with 7 bases between them. The CDR3 runs 14 residues. The germline V gene has CDR1 SGHNT and CDR2 YYREEE (reference sequence). This CDR3 reads CASSLEAGTGELFF. DNA of the CDR3: TGTGCCAGCAGCTTGGAAGCGGGCACCGGGGAGCTGTTTTTT.

This clone has just a few counts. The CDR3 loop reads CAWTLLTGGTFF. CDR3 coding DNA: TGTGCCTGGACACTCCTCACAGGGGGGACTTTCTTT. The chain is built from TRBV30 and TRBJ1-1, with 8 positions matching TRBD1. Germline V gives CDR1 GTSNPN, CDR2 SVGIG (reference sequence). Trimming removed 4 bases from V and 12 bases from J; junction bases left unmatched: 10. The CDR3 sequence is 12 residues long.

This clone was detected only once. This chain connects TRBV12-5 to TRBJ2-1; 7 positions agree with TRBD2. The CDR3 runs to 15 residues. The V gene end was trimmed by 7 bases and the J gene end by 7 bases; junction bases not matched to a gene: 13. The germline CDR1 and CDR2 sequences are LGHNT and FRNRAP. For the CDR3, the DNA is TGTGCTAGTGCCCCCCTGGCGGGAGTAGGAAATGAGCAGTTCTTC. Protein product: CASAPLAGVGNEQFF.

The V and J genes are TRBV7-2 and TRBJ2-2, with 9 bases fitting TRBD1. CDR3 length: 15 residues. Germline V CDR1 and CDR2: SGHTA, FQGNSA. V gave up 3 bases and J gave up 7 bases; unmatched junction bases: 6. CDR3 bases: TGTGCCAGCAGCTTGTGGGACAGGGCGGGCGGGGAGCTGTTTTTT. Protein sequence: CASSLWDRAGGELFF.

The CDR3 DNA is TGTGCCTGGAGCGACCAGGGTAACACTGAAGCTTTCTTT. Protein product: CAWSDQGNTEAFF. The V call is TRBV30, the J call TRBJ1-1, with a tentative D call TRBD1 (5 bases). V was pared by 3 bases and J by 2 bases, with 10 bases between. This CDR3 comprises 13 residues. The germline CDR1 and CDR2 sequences are GTSNPN and SVGIG (reference sequence).

V usage is TRBV5-1 and J usage is TRBJ2-3, with 11 nucleotides matching TRBD2. This CDR3 comprises 16 residues. V was clipped by 7 bases and J by 2 bases; unmatched bases: 9. Germline V gives CDR1 SGHRS, CDR2 YFSETQ. In DNA, the CDR3 is TGCGCCAGCGGCAAACTAGCGGGGGTTACCACAGATACGCAGTATTTT. This translates into CASGKLAGVTTDTQYF.

The CDR3 protein is CAWSGTLGRSINTGELFF. In nucleotides, the CDR3 is TGTGCCTGGAGTGGAACCCTGGGGCGGTCAATCAACACCGGGGAGCTGTTTTTT. The chain joins TRBV30 to TRBJ2-2; a possible D gene is TRBD1 (5 bases). The CDR3 spans 18 residues. Germline V gene lookup returns CDR1 GTSNPN and CDR2 SVGIG (reference sequence). Trimming pared 1 base from V and 2 bases from J, leaving 20 bases between.

The J gene is TRBJ1-2, the V gene TRBV6-6, with D tentatively TRBD1 (5 bases). Trimming pared 8 bases from V and 4 bases from J, leaving 23 bases between. Germline CDR1 reads MNHNY; CDR2 reads SVGAGI (reference sequence). The CDR3 loop spans 16 amino acids. Here the CDR3 DNA reads TGTGCCAGCTGGCAGGGAAAAAACTTTCGTGCCTATGGCTACACCTTC. This codes for CASWQGKNFRAYGYTF.

This clone was counted once. The rearrangement joins TRBV5-5 to TRBJ2-5; 8 bases are shared with TRBD1. The CDR3 extends over 14 amino acids. J gave up 3 bases and V 4 bases, and 5 bases lay outside the gene matches. The germline gives CDR1 SGHKS, CDR2 YYEKEE (reference sequence). The CDR3 spells CASSRQGQEETQYF. The CDR3 DNA reads TGTGCCAGCAGCCGGCAGGGACAGGAAGAGACCCAGTACTTC.

The chain uses TRBV6-6 and TRBJ2-7; 13 nucleotides agree with TRBD2. CDR3 length equals 14 residues. Germline V gene sequence: CDR1 MNHNY, CDR2 SVGAGI (reference sequence). J was trimmed by 5 bases and V by 5 bases; bases with no gene match: 3. CDR3 protein: CASSDTSGGDEQYF. The CDR3 nucleotides read TGTGCCAGCAGTGATACTAGCGGGGGGGACGAGCAGTACTTC.

The J gene is TRBJ2-5, the V gene TRBV6-1, with 8 bases lining up with TRBD2. J gave up 1 base and V 4 bases, and 2 bases lay outside the gene matches. Germline CDR1 reads MNHNS; CDR2 reads SASEGT. The CDR3 length is 14 residues. The CDR3 region is CASSGGGPQETQYF. The CDR3 nucleotides read TGTGCCAGCAGTGGCGGGGGGCCCCAAGAGACCCAGTACTTC.

This chain connects TRBV30 to TRBJ1-2; weak D call: TRBD1 (6 bases). Trimming left V 4 bases short and J 6 bases short, with 12 bases between. CDR1 is GTSNPN and CDR2 is SVGIG in the germline V gene (reference sequence). The CDR3 runs to 12 residues. CDR3 loop: CAWNLGGNGYTF. The CDR3 DNA reads as TGTGCCTGGAACTTAGGGGGAAATGGCTACACCTTC. Variable domain in full (rest from reference TRBV30 and TRBJ1-2): SQTIHQWPATLVQPVGSPLSLECTVEGTSNPNLYWYRQAAGRGLQLLFYSVGIGQISSEVPQNLSASRPQDRQFILSSKKLLLSDSGFYLCAWNLGGNGYTFGSGTRLTVV.

This CDR3 is CASSTVGLTYGYTF. The CDR3, as DNA: TGTGCCAGCAGTACAGTAGGCCTAACGTATGGCTACACCTTC. This chain connects TRBV6-1 to TRBJ1-2; D remains ambiguous. V was clipped by 5 bases and J by 5 bases, with 15 bases between them. The CDR3 extends over 14 amino acids. From germline, CDR1 is MNHNS and CDR2 SASEGT.